This T cell receptor (beta chain) emerged from a study of early T cells in non-severe SARS-CoV-2 infection. Study details: The authors sequenced bulk RNA from unsorted whole blood, leaving chains unpaired.

Germline V gene sequence: CDR1 SGHDT, CDR2 YYEEEE. The ends were cut back, 2 bases at V and 2 bases at J, with 12 bases in the middle. The CDR3 has 15 residues. TCRdb fed the 5' RACE reads into MiXCR, producing one record per CDR3 protein. This sample has tens of thousands of distinct CDR3 sequences, with about an eighth found just once. The chain is built from TRBV5-6 and TRBJ2-3, with D perhaps TRBD2 (6 bases). The sequence derives from an adult who was a healthcare worker with PCR-confirmed SARS-CoV-2 infection or an uninfected control (not recorded which). The material sequenced was whole blood. The CDR3 DNA follows: TGTGCCAGCAGCTTTAGGACTACGAACACAGATACGCAGTATTTT. Translation gives CASSFRTTNTDTQYF. The whole variable domain, filled in from reference TRBV5-6 and TRBJ2-3, reads DAGVTQSPTHLIKTRGQQVTLRCSPKSGHDTVSWYQQALGQGPQFIFQYYEEEERQRGNFPDRFSGHQFPNYSSELNVNALLLGDSALYLCASSFRTTNTDTQYFGPGTRLTVL.